The text below deals with one TCR beta chain. What it binds is unknown. The data derive from a study of cytomegalovirus exposure and HLA in healthy donors. In the study overall: The 100 to 150 validation repertoires were reported in a later analysis to have been generated on the same platform as the 666 first-cohort repertoires.

Germline CDR1 reads KGHSH; CDR2 reads LQKENI. The CDR3 is made up of 16 amino acids. Trimming removed 4 bases from V and 0 bases from J, with 15 bases in between. Study-wide points: In vitro confirmation showed three CMV-associated chains to be CMV antigen specific. Most TCR sequences proved rare, with some public TCRs found in many donors. The authors enumerated 164 TCR beta chains as linked to cytomegalovirus.

Here immunoSEQ multiplex PCR was the method, and the copy in TCRdb shows in-frame clones only, minus some. Here the sample spans more than 50,000 clones, just under 95% being singletons. The TCR comes from a man younger than 35 in good health and CMV-seronegative. The rearrangement joins TRBV18 to TRBJ1-2; D is perhaps TRBD1 (6 bases). Material: PBMCs. The CDR3 reads CASSLQGTHPNYGYTF. The DNA for the CDR3 is TGTGCCAGCTCACTCCAGGGGACCCACCCTAACTATGGCTACACCTTC. Full variable domain (remainder filled in from reference TRBV18 and TRBJ1-2): NAGVMQNPRHLVRRRGQEARLRCSPMKGHSHVYWYRQLPEEGLKFMVYLQKENIIDESGMPKERFSAEFPKEGPSILRIQQVVRGDSAAYFCASSLQGTHPNYGYTFGSGTRLTVV.